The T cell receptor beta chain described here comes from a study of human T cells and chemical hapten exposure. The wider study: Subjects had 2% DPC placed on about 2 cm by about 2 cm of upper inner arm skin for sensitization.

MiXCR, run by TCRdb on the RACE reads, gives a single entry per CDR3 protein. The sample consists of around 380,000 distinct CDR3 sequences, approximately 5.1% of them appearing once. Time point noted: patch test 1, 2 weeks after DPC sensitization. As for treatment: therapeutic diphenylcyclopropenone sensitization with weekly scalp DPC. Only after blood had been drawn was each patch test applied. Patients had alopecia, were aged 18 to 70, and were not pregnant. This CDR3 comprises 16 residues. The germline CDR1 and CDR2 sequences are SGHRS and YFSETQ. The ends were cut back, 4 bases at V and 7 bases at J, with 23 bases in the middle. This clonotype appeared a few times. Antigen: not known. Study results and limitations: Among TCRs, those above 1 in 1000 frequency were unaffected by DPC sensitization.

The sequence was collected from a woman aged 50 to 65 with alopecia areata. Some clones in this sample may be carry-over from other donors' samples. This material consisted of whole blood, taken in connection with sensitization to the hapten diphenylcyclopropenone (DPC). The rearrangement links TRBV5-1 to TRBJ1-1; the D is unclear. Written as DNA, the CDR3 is TGCGCCAGCAGCCTGACTTCCCCCCGACCGAGCAGTGAAGCTTTCTTT. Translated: CASSLTSPRPSSEAFF.